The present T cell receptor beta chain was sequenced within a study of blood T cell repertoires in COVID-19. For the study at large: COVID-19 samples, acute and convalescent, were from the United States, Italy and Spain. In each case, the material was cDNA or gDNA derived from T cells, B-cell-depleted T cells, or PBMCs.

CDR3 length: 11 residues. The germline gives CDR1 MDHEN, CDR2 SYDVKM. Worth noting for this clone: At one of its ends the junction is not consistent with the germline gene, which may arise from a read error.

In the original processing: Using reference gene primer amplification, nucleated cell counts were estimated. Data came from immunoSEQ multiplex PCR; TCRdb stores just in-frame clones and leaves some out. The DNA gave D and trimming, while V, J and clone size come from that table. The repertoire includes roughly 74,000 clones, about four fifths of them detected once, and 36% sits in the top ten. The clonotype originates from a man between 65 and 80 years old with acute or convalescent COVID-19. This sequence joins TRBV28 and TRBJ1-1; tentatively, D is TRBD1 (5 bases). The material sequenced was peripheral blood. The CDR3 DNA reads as TGTGCCAGCAGTCTCAAGGGGAAGGGGATCTTT. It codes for CASSLKGKGIF.